This record looks at one T cell receptor beta chain sequence and its context. This sample stems from a study of T cell responses to AZD1222 COVID-19 vaccine. The CDR3 spans 14 residues. The germline V gene has CDR1 SGHTA and CDR2 FQGNSA. The V and J ends lost 1 base and 1 base respectively, with 7 bases between them. The data were produced by immunoSEQ multiplex PCR, yet TCRdb's version contains in-frame clones alone and is incomplete. The sample includes about 86,000 clones, roughly 90% of them seen just once. The chain has TRBV7-2 and TRBJ1-1; D gene uncertain. The receptor comes from an adult who received the AZD1222 COVID-19 vaccine. The sample consisted of peripheral blood, taken 28 days after the second AZD1222 dose. The CDR3 nucleotides read TGTGCCAGCAGCTTAGGGAACACGAACACTGAAGCTTTCTTT. This codes for CASSLGNTNTEAFF.